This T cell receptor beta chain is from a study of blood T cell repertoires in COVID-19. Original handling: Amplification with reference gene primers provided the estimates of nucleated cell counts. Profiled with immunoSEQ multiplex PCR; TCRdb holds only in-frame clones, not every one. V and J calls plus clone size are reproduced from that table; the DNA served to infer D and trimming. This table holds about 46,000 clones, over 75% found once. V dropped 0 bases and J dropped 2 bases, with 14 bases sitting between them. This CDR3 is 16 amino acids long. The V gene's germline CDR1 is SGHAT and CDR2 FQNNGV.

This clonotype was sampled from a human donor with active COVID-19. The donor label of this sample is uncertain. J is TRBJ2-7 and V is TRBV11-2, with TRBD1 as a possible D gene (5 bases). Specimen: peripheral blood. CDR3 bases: TGTGCCAGCAGCTTAGATGGGGCAGTCGTGGCCTACGAGCAGTACTTC. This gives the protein CASSLDGAVVAYEQYF.